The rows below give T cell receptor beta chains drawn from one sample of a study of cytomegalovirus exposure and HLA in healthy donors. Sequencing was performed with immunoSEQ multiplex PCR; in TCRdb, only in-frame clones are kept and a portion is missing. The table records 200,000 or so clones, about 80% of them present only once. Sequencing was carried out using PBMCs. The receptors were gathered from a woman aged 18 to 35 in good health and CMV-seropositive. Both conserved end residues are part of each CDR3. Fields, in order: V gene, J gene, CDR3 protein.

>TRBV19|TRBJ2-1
CASTLSPYLLAGEQFF
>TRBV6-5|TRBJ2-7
CASSYSNGKTYEQYF
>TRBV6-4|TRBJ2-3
CASSDSAGGPDTQYF
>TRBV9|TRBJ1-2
CASSVRGTAYGYTF
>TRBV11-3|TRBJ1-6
CASSLTPPNNSPLHF
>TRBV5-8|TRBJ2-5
CASSLAGTGGETQYF
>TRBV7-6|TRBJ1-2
CASSLPGQDGGYTF
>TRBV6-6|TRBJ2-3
CASGYRDPTDTQYF
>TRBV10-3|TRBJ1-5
CAISEAGNQPQHF
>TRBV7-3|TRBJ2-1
CASGPGTSVYEQFF
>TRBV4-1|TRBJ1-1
CASSQDRGLGTEAFF
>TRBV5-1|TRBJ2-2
CASSLLMGGQAGELFF
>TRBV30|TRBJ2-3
CAWGTGITDTQYF
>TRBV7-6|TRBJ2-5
CASSLPDRQETQYF
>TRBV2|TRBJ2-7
CASSPQGVGSYEQYF
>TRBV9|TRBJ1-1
CASSVGSGTGFSEAFF
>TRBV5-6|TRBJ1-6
CASSGTGEANSPLHF
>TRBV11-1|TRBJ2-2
CASSSQLSRGELFF
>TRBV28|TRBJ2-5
CASSFRGPQETQYF
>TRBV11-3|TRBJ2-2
CASSLDQVIQAGELFF
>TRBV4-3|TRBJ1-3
CASSQEAASGNTIYF
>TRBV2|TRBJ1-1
CASNLDRANTEAFF
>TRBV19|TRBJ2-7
CASSIEGYEQYF
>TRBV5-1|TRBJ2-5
CASSLQETQYF
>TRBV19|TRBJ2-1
CASSSTGTSYNEQFF
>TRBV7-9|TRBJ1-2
CASSSQGEVIPGYTF
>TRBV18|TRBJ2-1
CASCTGTGRYNEQFF
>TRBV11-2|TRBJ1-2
CASSLDRGANYGYTF
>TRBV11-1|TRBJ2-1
CASSLSRAGGYNEQFF
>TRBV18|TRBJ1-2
CASSIDGTPNYGYTF
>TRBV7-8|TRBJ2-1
CASSVLTGDEQFF
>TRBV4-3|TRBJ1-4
CASSLQTGRGEKLFF
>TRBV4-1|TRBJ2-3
CASSQIALSGGAGDTQYF
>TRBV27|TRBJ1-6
CASSLRGGGVNSPLHF
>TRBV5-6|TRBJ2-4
CASGTELAKNIQYF
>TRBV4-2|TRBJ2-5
CASSQKGTGGYQETQYF
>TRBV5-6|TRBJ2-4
CASSAPDLAKNIQYF
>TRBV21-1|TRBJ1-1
CASSICRGTNTEAFF
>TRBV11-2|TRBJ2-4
CAPRGADSFSSLAKNIQYF
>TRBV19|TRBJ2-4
CASSISRVSIIQYF
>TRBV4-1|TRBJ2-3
CASSPSSWGDSSTDTQYF
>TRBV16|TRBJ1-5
CASRTVEGPQHF
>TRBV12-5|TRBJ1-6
CASGLAGDRPSSLHF
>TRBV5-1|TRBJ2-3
CASTRQTGGLSDTQYF
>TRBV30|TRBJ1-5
CAWSETSNQPQHF
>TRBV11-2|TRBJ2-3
CASSLGTSSTDTQYF
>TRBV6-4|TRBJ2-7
CASSAQAYEQYF
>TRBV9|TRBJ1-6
CASSVGAGGSSPLHF
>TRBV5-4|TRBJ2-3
CASSLGRASDTQYF
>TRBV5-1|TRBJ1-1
CASRAATGSLNTEAFF
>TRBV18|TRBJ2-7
CASSRTGGNLYEQYF